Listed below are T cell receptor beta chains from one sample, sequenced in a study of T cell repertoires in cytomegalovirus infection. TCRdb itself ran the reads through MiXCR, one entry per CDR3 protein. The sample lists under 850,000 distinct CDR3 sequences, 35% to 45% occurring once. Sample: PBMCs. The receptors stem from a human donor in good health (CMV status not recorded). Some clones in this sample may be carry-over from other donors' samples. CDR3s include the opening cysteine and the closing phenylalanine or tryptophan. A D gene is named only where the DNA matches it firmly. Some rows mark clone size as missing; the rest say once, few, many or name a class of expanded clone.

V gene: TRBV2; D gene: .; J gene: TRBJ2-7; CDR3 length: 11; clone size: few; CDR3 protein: CASKRTYEQYF; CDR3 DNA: TGTGCCAGCAAACGGACCTACGAGCAGTACTTC
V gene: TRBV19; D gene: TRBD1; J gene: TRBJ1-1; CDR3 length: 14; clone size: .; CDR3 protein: CASKARGRELEAFF; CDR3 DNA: TGTGCCAGTAAGGCGAGGGGGCGAGAATTAGAAGCTTTCTTT
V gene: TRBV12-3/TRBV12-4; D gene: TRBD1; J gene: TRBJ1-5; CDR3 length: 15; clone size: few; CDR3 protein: CASSRGQGRDQPQHF; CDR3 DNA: TGTGCCAGCAGTCGAGGACAGGGACGCGATCAGCCCCAGCATTTT
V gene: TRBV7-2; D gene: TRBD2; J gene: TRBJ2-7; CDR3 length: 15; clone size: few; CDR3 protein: CASSGGGRSPYEQYF; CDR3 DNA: TGTGCCAGCAGCGGAGGCGGGAGATCCCCCTACGAGCAGTACTTC
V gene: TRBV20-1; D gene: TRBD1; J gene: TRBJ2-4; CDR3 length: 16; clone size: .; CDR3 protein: CSAITQTGNAKNIQYF; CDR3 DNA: TGCAGTGCTATTACCCAGACAGGGAACGCCAAAAACATTCAGTACTTC
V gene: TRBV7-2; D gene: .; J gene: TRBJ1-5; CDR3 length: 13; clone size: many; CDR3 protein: CASSLNPNQPQHF; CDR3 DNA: TGTGCCAGCAGCTTAAACCCCAATCAGCCCCAGCATTTT
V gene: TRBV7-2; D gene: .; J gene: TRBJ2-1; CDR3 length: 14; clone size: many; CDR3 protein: CASPLAGRLNEQFF; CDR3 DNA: TGTGCCAGCCCCCTTGCGGGGCGACTCAATGAGCAGTTCTTC
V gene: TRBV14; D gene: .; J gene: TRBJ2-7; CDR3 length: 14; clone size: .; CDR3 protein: CASSQGGFNYEQYF; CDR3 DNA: TGTGCCAGCAGCCAAGGGGGGTTCAACTACGAGCAGTACTTC
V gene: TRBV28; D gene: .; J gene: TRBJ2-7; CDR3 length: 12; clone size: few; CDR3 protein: CASSETGNEQYF; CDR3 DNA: TGTGCCAGCAGTGAAACAGGGAACGAGCAGTACTTC
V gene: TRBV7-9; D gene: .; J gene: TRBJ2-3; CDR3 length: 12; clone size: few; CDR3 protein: CASSLNSDTQYF; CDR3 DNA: TGTGCCAGCAGCTTGAACTCAGATACGCAGTATTTT
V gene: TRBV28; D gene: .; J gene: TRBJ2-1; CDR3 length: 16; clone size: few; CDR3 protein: CASSLITREFYNEQFF; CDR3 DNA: TGTGCCAGCAGTTTAATAACCAGAGAGTTCTACAATGAGCAGTTCTTC
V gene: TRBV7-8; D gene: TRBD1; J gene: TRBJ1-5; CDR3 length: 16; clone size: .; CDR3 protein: CASSISGTEINQPQHF; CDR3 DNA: TGTGCCAGCTCTATTTCCGGGACAGAGATCAATCAGCCCCAGCATTTT
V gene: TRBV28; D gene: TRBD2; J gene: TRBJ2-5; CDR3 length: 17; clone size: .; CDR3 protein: CASSFLGASGTKETQYF; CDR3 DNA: TGTGCCAGCAGTTTTTTGGGAGCTAGCGGGACGAAAGAGACCCAGTACTTC
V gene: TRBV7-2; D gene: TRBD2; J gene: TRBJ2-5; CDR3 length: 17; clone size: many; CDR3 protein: CASSPGLAGQYQETQYF; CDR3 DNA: TGTGCCAGCAGCCCAGGACTAGCGGGACAGTACCAAGAGACCCAGTACTTC
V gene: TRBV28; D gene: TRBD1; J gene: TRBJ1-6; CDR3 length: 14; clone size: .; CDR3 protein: CASRQGQGNSPLHF; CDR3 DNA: TGTGCCAGCAGGCAAGGACAGGGGAATTCACCCCTCCACTTT
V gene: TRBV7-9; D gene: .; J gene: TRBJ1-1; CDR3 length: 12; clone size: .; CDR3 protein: CASSLFANEAFF; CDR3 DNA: TGTGCCAGCAGCTTATTTGCAAATGAAGCTTTCTTT
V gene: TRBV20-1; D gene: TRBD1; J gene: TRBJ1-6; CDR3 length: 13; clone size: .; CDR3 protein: CSARTGGNSPLHF; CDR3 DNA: TGCAGTGCTAGGACAGGGGGAAATTCACCCCTCCACTTT
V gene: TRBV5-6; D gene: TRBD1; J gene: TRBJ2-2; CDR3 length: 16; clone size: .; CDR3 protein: CASTPDRERYTGELFF; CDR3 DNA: TGTGCCAGCACCCCAGACAGGGAGCGTTACACCGGGGAGCTGTTTTTT
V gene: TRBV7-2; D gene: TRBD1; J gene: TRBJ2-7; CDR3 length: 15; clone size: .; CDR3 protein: CASSLLGQGTYEQYF; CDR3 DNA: TGTGCCAGCAGCTTGTTGGGACAGGGTACCTACGAGCAGTACTTC
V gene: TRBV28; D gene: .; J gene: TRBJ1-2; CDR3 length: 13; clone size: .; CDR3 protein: CASSFRGATGYTF; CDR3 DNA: TGTGCCAGCAGTTTTAGGGGGGCGACGGGCTACACCTTC
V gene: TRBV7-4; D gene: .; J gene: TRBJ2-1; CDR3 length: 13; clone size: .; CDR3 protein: CASSLNPPNEQFF; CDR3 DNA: TGTGCCAGCAGCTTAAACCCTCCCAATGAGCAGTTCTTC
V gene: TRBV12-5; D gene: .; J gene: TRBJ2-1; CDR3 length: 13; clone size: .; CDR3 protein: CASAGAYYNEQFF; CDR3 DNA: TGTGCTAGTGCCGGGGCTTACTACAATGAGCAGTTCTTC
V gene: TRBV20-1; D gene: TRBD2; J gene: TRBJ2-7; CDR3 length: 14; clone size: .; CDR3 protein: CSGRLAGEGGEQYF; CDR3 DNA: TGCAGTGGGAGGCTAGCGGGAGAGGGGGGCGAGCAGTACTTC
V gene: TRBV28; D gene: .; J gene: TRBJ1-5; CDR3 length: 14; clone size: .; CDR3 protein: CASSLLQRNQPQHF; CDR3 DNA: TGTGCCAGCAGTTTATTACAGAGAAATCAGCCCCAGCATTTT
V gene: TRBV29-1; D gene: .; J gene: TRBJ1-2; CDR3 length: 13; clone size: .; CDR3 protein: CSVEDSAHYGYTF; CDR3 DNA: TGCAGCGTTGAAGATTCAGCCCACTATGGCTACACCTTC
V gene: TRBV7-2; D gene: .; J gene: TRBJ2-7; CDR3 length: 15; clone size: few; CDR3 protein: CASSLNGGRSNEQYF; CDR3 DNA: TGTGCCAGCAGCTTAAATGGGGGGCGTTCGAACGAGCAGTACTTC
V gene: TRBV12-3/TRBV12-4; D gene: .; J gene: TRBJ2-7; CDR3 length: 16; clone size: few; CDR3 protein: CASSLSPTQHSYEQYF; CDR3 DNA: TGTGCCAGCAGTTTAAGCCCTACCCAACACTCCTACGAGCAGTACTTC
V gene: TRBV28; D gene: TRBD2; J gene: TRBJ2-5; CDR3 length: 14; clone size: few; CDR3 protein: CASTGLAGAVSQYF; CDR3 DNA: TGTGCCAGCACTGGACTAGCGGGGGCGGTATCCCAGTACTTC
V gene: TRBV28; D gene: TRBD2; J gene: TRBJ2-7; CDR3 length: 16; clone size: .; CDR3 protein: CASSLMSLADAYEQYF; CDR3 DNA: TGTGCCAGCAGTTTAATGAGTCTAGCGGACGCCTACGAGCAGTACTTC
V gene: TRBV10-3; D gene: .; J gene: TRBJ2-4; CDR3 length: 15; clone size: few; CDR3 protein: CAISESSGSVNIQYF; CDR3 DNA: TGTGCCATCAGTGAGTCGTCAGGATCGGTAAACATTCAGTACTTC
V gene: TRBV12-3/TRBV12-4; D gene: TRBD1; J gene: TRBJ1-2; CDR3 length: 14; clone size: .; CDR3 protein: CASSWTGGVSGYTF; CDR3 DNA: TGTGCCAGCAGTTGGACAGGGGGCGTTTCTGGCTACACCTTC
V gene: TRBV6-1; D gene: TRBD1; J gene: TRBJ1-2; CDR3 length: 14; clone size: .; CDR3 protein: CASSVGQGAGGYTF; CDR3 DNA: TGTGCCAGCAGTGTGGGACAGGGGGCGGGGGGCTACACCTTC
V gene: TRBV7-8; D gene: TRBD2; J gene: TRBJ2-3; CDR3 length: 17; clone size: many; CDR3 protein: CASSSRPTSGGTDTQYF; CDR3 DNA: TGTGCCAGCAGCTCACGACCGACTAGCGGGGGCACAGATACGCAGTATTTT
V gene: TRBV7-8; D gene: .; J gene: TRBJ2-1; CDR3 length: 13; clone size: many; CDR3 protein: CASSPKFGAEQFF; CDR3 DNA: TGTGCCAGCAGCCCCAAGTTCGGGGCGGAGCAGTTCTTC
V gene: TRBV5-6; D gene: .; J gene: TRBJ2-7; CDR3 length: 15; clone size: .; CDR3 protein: CASRANIGPPYEQYF; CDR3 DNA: TGTGCCAGCAGGGCGAACATCGGTCCCCCCTACGAGCAGTACTTC
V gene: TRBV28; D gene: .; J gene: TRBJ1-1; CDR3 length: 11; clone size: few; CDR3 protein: CASSYGYEAFF; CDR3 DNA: TGTGCCAGCAGTTATGGTTACGAAGCTTTCTTT
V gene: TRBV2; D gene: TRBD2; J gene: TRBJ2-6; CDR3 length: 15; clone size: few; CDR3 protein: CASSGEGSGANVLTF; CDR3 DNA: TGTGCCAGCTCGGGGGAGGGCTCTGGGGCCAACGTCCTGACTTTC
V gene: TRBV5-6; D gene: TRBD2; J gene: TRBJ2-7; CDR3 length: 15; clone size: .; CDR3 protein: CASSFYAGVNYEQYF; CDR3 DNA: TGTGCCAGCAGCTTCTACGCGGGAGTAAACTACGAGCAGTACTTC
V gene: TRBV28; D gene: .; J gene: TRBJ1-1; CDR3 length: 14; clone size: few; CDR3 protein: CASVPPGPGAEAFF; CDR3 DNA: TGTGCCAGCGTCCCGCCAGGACCGGGCGCTGAAGCTTTCTTT
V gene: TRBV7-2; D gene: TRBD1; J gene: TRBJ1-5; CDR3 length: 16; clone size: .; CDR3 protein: CASSLVTGKGNQPQHF; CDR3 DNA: TGTGCCAGCAGCTTGGTGACAGGGAAGGGCAATCAGCCCCAGCATTTT
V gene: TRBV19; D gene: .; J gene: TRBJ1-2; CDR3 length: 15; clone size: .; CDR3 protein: CASSPSGTSSNGYTF; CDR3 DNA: TGTGCCAGTAGTCCGTCCGGGACTTCGTCCAACGGCTACACCTTC
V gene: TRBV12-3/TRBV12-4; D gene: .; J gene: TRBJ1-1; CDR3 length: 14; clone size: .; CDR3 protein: CASSLAQTNTEAFF; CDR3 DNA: TGTGCCAGCAGTTTAGCACAGACGAACACTGAAGCTTTCTTT
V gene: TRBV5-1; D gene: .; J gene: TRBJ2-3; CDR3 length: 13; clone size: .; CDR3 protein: CASSLEPLDTQYF; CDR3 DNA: TGCGCCAGCAGCTTGGAACCCCTGGATACGCAGTATTTT
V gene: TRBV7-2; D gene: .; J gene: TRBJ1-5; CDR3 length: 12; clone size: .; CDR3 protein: CASSEPLKPQHF; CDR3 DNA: TGTGCCAGCAGCGAGCCTTTAAAGCCCCAGCATTTT
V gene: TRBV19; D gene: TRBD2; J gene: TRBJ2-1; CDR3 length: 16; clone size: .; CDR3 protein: CASSKGLAGVLREQFF; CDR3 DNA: TGTGCCAGTAGTAAGGGACTAGCGGGAGTTCTCCGTGAGCAGTTCTTC
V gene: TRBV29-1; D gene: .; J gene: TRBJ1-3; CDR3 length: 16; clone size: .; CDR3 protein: CSVDSGGINSGNTIYF; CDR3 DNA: TGCAGCGTTGACAGTGGGGGAATCAACTCTGGAAACACCATATATTTT
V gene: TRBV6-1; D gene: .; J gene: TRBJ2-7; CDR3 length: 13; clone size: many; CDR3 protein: CASIQAVPYEQYF; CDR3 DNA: TGTGCCAGCATACAAGCGGTCCCCTACGAGCAGTACTTC